One and the same sample provided the 32 T cell receptor beta chains below, sequenced in a study of blood T cell repertoires in COVID-19. Measured with immunoSEQ multiplex PCR; TCRdb has only the in-frame clones, and not every one. There are about 300,000 clones in the sample; over 75% occur only once, and over 3.5% lies in the top ten. The sequenced material came from PBMCs or T cells enriched from blood (not recorded which). The receptors come from a man in his thirties or forties who had recovered from COVID-19.

This chain uses TRBV15 with TRBJ1-4, with 7 bases identical to TRBD1. This CDR3 spans 14 amino acids. CDR1 and CDR2 from the germline V gene are LNHNV and YYDKDF (reference sequence). Unmatched junction bases numbered 10, after V lost 3 bases and J lost 12 bases. Written as DNA, the CDR3 is TGTGCCACCAGCAGTCCCGGGACAGTCCATCAACTGTTTTTT. Its protein product is CATSSPGTVHQLFF. The full variable domain, with the rest looked up from reference TRBV15 and TRBJ1-4, is DAMVIQNPRYQVTQFGKPVTLSCSQTLNHNVMYWYQQKSSQAPKLLFHYYDKDFNNEADTPDNFQSRRPNTSFCFLDIRSPGLGDTAMYLCATSSPGTVHQLFFGSGTQLSVL.

The chain carries TRBV28 and TRBJ1-2; 7 bases match TRBD1. The CDR3 consists of 16 residues. With V trimmed by 8 bases and J by 7 bases, 19 bases remained unmatched. Germline V gene lookup returns CDR1 MDHEN and CDR2 SYDVKM. In DNA form, the CDR3 reads TGTGCCAGCTCTCCACCGGACAGGCTGGGAAAATCTGGCTACACCTTC. Its translation is CASSPPDRLGKSGYTF.

The CDR3 DNA reads as TGCGCCAGCAGCTTGGTTGTGGCGGGCGGGAACGAGCAGTACTTC. Its protein product is CASSLVVAGGNEQYF. The V gene is TRBV5-1, the J gene TRBJ2-7; D is perhaps TRBD2 (6 bases). The germline CDR1 and CDR2 sequences are SGHRS and YFSETQ. Trimming left V 0 bases short and J 5 bases short, with 15 bases between. CDR3 length: 15 residues.

The chain recombines TRBV27 with TRBJ1-1; maybe TRBD1 (6 bases). The CDR3 has 15 amino acids. Trimming removed 5 bases from V and 0 bases from J, with 13 bases in between. Germline V lookup: CDR1 MNHEY, CDR2 SMNVEV (reference sequence). Here the CDR3 reads CASSILDSMNTEAFF. The CDR3 nucleotides are TGTGCCAGCAGTATTCTGGACAGCATGAACACTGAAGCTTTCTTT.

This rearrangement joins TRBV5-1 to TRBJ2-7, with 11 bases matching TRBD1. CDR3 length: 17 amino acids. From germline, CDR1 is SGHRS and CDR2 YFSETQ. J was trimmed by 4 bases and V by 4 bases; bases with no gene match: 13. The CDR3 protein is CASSLTLGDRGWYEQYF. The CDR3 region has the DNA TGCGCCAGCAGCCTCACTTTGGGGGACAGGGGGTGGTACGAGCAGTACTTC.

The chain couples TRBV11-2 to TRBJ1-2, with TRBD1 identical over 8 bases. The CDR3 covers 14 residues. Germline assignment: CDR1 SGHAT and CDR2 FQNNGV. Unmatched junction bases numbered 2, after V lost 1 base and J lost 4 bases. DNA of the CDR3: TGTGCCAGCAGCTTAGCAGGGGGCGCCTATGGCTACACCTTC. It encodes CASSLAGGAYGYTF.

DNA for the CDR3: TGTGCCAGCAGCGTCTCGGGACAGGGAAGGCCCCAGCATTTT. Protein product: CASSVSGQGRPQHF. V gene TRBV9 combines with J gene TRBJ1-5; TRBD1 agrees at 9 bases. V lost 2 bases, J lost 9 bases, and 6 bases stayed unmatched. Germline CDR1 is SGDLS and CDR2 is YYNGEE. The CDR3 sequence is 14 residues long.

This chain links TRBV9 with TRBJ2-1, with TRBD2 matching 9 bases. Germline CDR1 and CDR2: SGDLS and YYNGEE. V was pared by 4 bases and J by 5 bases, with 7 bases of the junction left unmatched. This CDR3 has 15 amino acids. The CDR3 here is CASSLRRLADNEQFF. CDR3 nucleotides: TGTGCCAGCAGCCTCCGGCGACTAGCGGACAATGAGCAGTTCTTC.

The V gene is TRBV3-1 (or the pseudogene TRBV3-2), the J gene TRBJ2-5; D remains ambiguous. The CDR3 consists of 15 residues. In germline, CDR1 is LGHDT, CDR2 YNNKEL (reference sequence). V lost 5 bases, J lost 2 bases, and 15 bases lay in between. CDR3 amino acids: CASSSRWASQETQYF. DNA for the CDR3: TGTGCCAGCAGCTCAAGGTGGGCTTCACAAGAGACCCAGTACTTC.

V gene TRBV21-1 combines with J gene TRBJ1-3; the table gives TRBD1 as D, unverified against the DNA. TRBV21-1 is a recognized pseudogene. The CDR3 loop spans 19 amino acids. CDR3 DNA sequence: TGTGCCAGCAGCAATCCTCCGGGACAGGTCCCCGTCTCTGGAAACACCATATATTTT. Amino acid sequence: CASSNPPGQVPVSGNTIYF.

The CDR3 DNA follows: TGCGCCAGCAGCCATCGCGACACGGTGTTTAACTATGGCTACACCTTC. Its translation: CASSHRDTVFNYGYTF. The V and J genes are TRBV4-1 and TRBJ1-2; D remains ambiguous. CDR1 MGHRA and CDR2 YSYEKL come from the germline V gene. Trimming cost V 3 bases and J 1 base, with 15 bases left between them. This CDR3 contains 16 residues.

Here the CDR3 DNA reads TGTGCCAGCAGCCTGGTCGGAGGTCTGGCAGGGACCCAGTACTTC. Translation gives CASSLVGGLAGTQYF. The chain has TRBV6-2 or TRBV6-3 and TRBJ2-5; maybe TRBD2 (5 bases). This CDR3 is built from 15 residues. From germline, CDR1 is MNHEY and CDR2 SVGEGT. Trimming shortened V by 6 bases and J by 7 bases, and 21 bases separated the two germline ends.

The DNA for the CDR3 is TGTGCCACAGGAGCCCCTGGGGCCAACGTCCTGACTTTC. Residues: CATGAPGANVLTF. The V gene is TRBV15, the J gene TRBJ2-6; unclear D gene. The V end was cut by 9 bases, the J end by 2 bases, with 8 bases between. This CDR3 is built from 13 residues. Germline assignment: CDR1 LNHNV and CDR2 YYDKDF (reference sequence).

This clone was seen ten or more times. V usage is TRBV4-2 and J usage is TRBJ2-7; D gene unclear. This CDR3 comprises 14 residues. V lost 8 bases and J 2 bases, leaving 16 bases between the germline ends. The germline CDR1 and CDR2 sequences are LGHNA and YNFKEQ. The CDR3 region is CASATLTYPYEQYF. The CDR3 DNA reads TGTGCCAGCGCCACGCTAACCTACCCCTACGAGCAGTACTTC.

Turning to this clone: One junction end disagrees with the germline gene, perhaps due to a read error. This chain joins TRBV27 and TRBJ2-7; the D gene is possibly TRBD1 (5 bases). This CDR3 has 14 residues. CDR1 and CDR2 from the germline V gene are MNHEY and SMNVEV (reference sequence). CDR3 DNA sequence: TGTGCCAGGAGTTGGGGCAGAAACAAATACGAGCAGTACTTC. It encodes CARSWGRNKYEQYF.

This chain connects TRBV6-5 to TRBJ2-7; D gene unclear. Trimming left V 7 bases short and J 2 bases short, with 15 bases between. Germline lookup yields CDR1 MNHEY and CDR2 SVGAGI. This CDR3 contains 14 residues. Written as DNA, the CDR3 is TGTGCCAGCACGAGCCCTGATCCCCCCTACGAGCAGTACTTC. This codes for CASTSPDPPYEQYF.

V gene TRBV11-2 combines with J gene TRBJ1-2, with D maybe TRBD1 (5 bases). The CDR3 runs 14 residues. Per the germline V gene, CDR1 is SGHAT and CDR2 is FQNNGV. Trimming pared 5 bases from V and 8 bases from J, leaving 18 bases between. The CDR3 bases are TGTGCCAGCAGCGCACTCACGGGGGGACGCGGCTACACCTTC. It yields the protein CASSALTGGRGYTF. The full variable domain, rest sourced from reference TRBV11-2 and TRBJ1-2, is EAGVAQSPRYKIIEKRQSVAFWCNPISGHATLYWYQQILGQGPKLLIQFQNNGVVDDSQLPKDRFSAERLKGVDSTLKIQPAKLEDSAVYLCASSALTGGRGYTFGSGTRLTVV.

The CDR3 sequence: CASSLTRTNNEQFF. The CDR3 region has the DNA TGTGCCAGCAGTTTAACCCGGACTAACAATGAGCAGTTCTTC. The chain uses TRBV27 and TRBJ2-1; a weak D match, TRBD2 (6 bases). The CDR3 length is 14 residues. V was trimmed by 2 bases and J by 5 bases, leaving 10 bases between them. Looked up from germline, CDR1 is MNHEY and CDR2 is SMNVEV (reference sequence).

This chain uses TRBV9 with TRBJ2-5; weak D call: TRBD1 (6 bases). Germline-derived CDR1 and CDR2 are SGDLS and YYNGEE. The CDR3 loop spans 13 amino acids. V lost 0 bases, J lost 4 bases, and 7 bases lay in between. The CDR3 DNA is TGTGCCAGCAGCGTAGGCAGGGGAGAGACCCAGTACTTC. Translated, it gives CASSVGRGETQYF.

The rearrangement uses TRBV15 and TRBJ1-5; possibly TRBD1 for D (6 bases). CDR1 and CDR2 (germline): LNHNV, YYDKDF (reference sequence). The CDR3 is 16 residues long. The germline V and J ends were trimmed by 0 bases and 1 base, with 10 bases remaining between them. The CDR3, as DNA: TGTGCCACCAGCAGAGATCCAGGGGAGAGCAATCAGCCCCAGCATTTT. It codes for CATSRDPGESNQPQHF.

This chain uses TRBV5-8 with TRBJ1-6, with 7 positions matching TRBD1. This CDR3 has 15 amino acids. With 4 bases clipped from V and 4 bases from J, the junction kept 5 bases outside the gene matches. CDR1 is SGHTS, CDR2 YDEGEE, per germline. CDR3 sequence: CASSQGTVYNSPLHF. The CDR3 DNA reads as TGTGCCAGCAGCCAAGGGACAGTTTATAATTCACCCCTCCACTTT. Full variable domain (rest looked up from reference TRBV5-8 and TRBJ1-6): EAGVTQSPTHLIKTRGQQATLRCSPISGHTSVYWYQQALGLGLQFLLWYDEGEERNRGNFPPRFSGRQFPNYSSELNVNALELEDSALYLCASSQGTVYNSPLHFGNGTRLTVT.

The chain has TRBV9 and TRBJ1-2; 9 nucleotides match TRBD1. The germline V gene has CDR1 SGDLS and CDR2 YYNGEE. The CDR3 runs to 15 residues. Trimming cost V 4 bases and J 2 bases; bases outside gene matches: 6. The CDR3: CASSPGTGNNYGYTF. The DNA of the CDR3 is TGTGCCAGCAGCCCGGGGACAGGGAACAACTATGGCTACACCTTC.

This rearrangement joins TRBV19 to TRBJ1-1; D unclear. V lost 8 bases to trimming and J lost 0 bases, with 10 bases between them. Germline V gene sequence: CDR1 LNHDA, CDR2 SQIVND (reference sequence). The CDR3 consists of 13 residues. CDR3 protein: CASLPDLNTEAFF. The DNA of the CDR3 is TGTGCCAGTTTGCCCGACTTGAACACTGAAGCTTTCTTT.

The chain links TRBV6-1 to TRBJ2-5; 7 bases line up with TRBD1. CDR3 length: 15 residues. The V and J ends lost 2 bases and 5 bases, in that order; junction bases with no gene match: 8. Germline CDR1 and CDR2: MNHNS and SASEGT. The CDR3 bases are TGTGCCAGCAGTGAAAGGGGGCAACGTCGGGAGACCCAGTACTTC. This gives the protein CASSERGQRRETQYF.

The chain employs TRBV11-2 and TRBJ2-2; D is unresolved. Germline CDR1 SGHAT, CDR2 FQNNGV. V was pared by 5 bases and J by 0 bases, with 10 bases between. The CDR3 length is 15 residues. This chain's CDR3 is CASSQEVANTGELFF. In DNA form, the CDR3 reads TGTGCCAGCAGCCAAGAGGTAGCGAACACCGGGGAGCTGTTTTTT.

V gene TRBV27 combines with J gene TRBJ2-7, with D possibly being TRBD2 (5 bases). Germline assignment: CDR1 MNHEY and CDR2 SMNVEV (reference sequence). CDR3 size: 15 residues. The V end lost 3 bases, the J end lost 0 bases, and 12 bases lay between the germline ends. The CDR3 spells CASSLGSGSSYEQYF. The CDR3 bases are TGTGCCAGCAGTTTGGGGTCGGGAAGCTCCTACGAGCAGTACTTC.

This chain joins TRBV11-2 and TRBJ1-2; 8 bases are a match to TRBD1. CDR3 length equals 15 residues. The germline gives CDR1 SGHAT, CDR2 FQNNGV. The J segment lost 5 bases and the V segment lost 5 bases, leaving 10 bases of the junction unmatched. CDR3 in DNA: TGTGCCAGCAGCACTTCCCAGGGGGCGCGATATGGCTACACCTTC. This codes for CASSTSQGARYGYTF.

This chain joins TRBV18 and TRBJ2-2; 7 nucleotides agree with TRBD2. Unmatched junction bases numbered 6, after V lost 4 bases and J lost 1 base. The CDR3 runs 16 residues. Germline lookup yields CDR1 KGHSH and CDR2 LQKENI. CDR3 loop: CASSRGGRKNTGELFF. CDR3 in DNA: TGTGCCAGCTCACGCGGGGGACGGAAGAACACCGGGGAGCTGTTTTTT.

The rearrangement links TRBV12-5 to TRBJ2-1; 13 nucleotides agree with TRBD2. This CDR3 is 17 amino acids long. Germline lookup yields CDR1 LGHNT and CDR2 FRNRAP. The V and J ends lost 3 bases and 7 bases, in that order; junction bases with no gene match: 9. CDR3 coding DNA: TGTGCTAGTGGTTTCGGACTAGCGGGAGATGGGAGGAATGAGCAGTTCTTC. Residues: CASGFGLAGDGRNEQFF.

This clone showed up just a few times. V and J are TRBV7-9 and TRBJ2-7, with 7 bases that match TRBD1. Trimming removed 5 bases from V and 0 bases from J; junction bases left unmatched: 7. The CDR3 contains 15 residues. In germline, CDR1 is SEHNR, CDR2 FQNEAQ (reference sequence). The CDR3 protein is CASSRYRDSSYEQYF. The CDR3 DNA reads as TGTGCCAGCAGCAGATACAGGGACAGCTCCTACGAGCAGTACTTC.

This clone is a singleton in its sample. V and J are TRBV30 and TRBJ2-5; D possibly corresponds to TRBD1 (6 bases). Deletions cut 0 bases from V and 3 bases from J, with 8 bases between. Germline V gene sequence: CDR1 GTSNPN, CDR2 SVGIG (reference sequence). The CDR3 contains 13 residues. The CDR3 bases are TGTGCCTGGAGTGTATCAGGGGAAGAGACCCAGTACTTC. Its protein product is CAWSVSGEETQYF.

In this sample, this clone turned up a few times. The chain links TRBV15 to TRBJ2-2; TRBD2 matches at 11 bases. The CDR3 loop spans 16 amino acids. Germline loops: CDR1 LNHNV, CDR2 YYDKDF (reference sequence). Trimming removed 1 base from V and 6 bases from J; junction bases left unmatched: 4. CDR3 protein: CATSRGSGRAPGELFF. The DNA for the CDR3 is TGTGCCACCAGCAGAGGTAGCGGGAGGGCCCCCGGGGAGCTGTTTTTT.